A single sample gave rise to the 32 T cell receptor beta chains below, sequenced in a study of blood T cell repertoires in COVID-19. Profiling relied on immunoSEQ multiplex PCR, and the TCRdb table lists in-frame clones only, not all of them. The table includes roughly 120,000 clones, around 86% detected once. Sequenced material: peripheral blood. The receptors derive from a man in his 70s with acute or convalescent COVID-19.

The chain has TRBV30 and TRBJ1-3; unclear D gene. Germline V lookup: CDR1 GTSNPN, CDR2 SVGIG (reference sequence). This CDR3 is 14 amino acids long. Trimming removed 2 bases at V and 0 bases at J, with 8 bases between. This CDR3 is CAWSRRGSGNTIYF. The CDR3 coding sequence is TGTGCCTGGAGTCGCAGAGGCTCTGGAAACACCATATATTTT.

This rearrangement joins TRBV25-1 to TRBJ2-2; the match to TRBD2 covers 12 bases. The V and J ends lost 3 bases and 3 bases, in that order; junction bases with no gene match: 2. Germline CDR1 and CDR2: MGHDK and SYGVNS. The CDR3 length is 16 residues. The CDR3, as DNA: TGTGCCAGCAGTGACTCTAGCGGGAGGGACACCGGGGAGCTGTTTTTT. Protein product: CASSDSSGRDTGELFF.

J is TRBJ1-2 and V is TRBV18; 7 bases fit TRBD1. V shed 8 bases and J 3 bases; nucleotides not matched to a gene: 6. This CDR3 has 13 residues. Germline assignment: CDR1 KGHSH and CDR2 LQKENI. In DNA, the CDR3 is TGTGCCAGCGCCGGAGGACAGGACTATGGCTACACCTTC. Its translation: CASAGGQDYGYTF.

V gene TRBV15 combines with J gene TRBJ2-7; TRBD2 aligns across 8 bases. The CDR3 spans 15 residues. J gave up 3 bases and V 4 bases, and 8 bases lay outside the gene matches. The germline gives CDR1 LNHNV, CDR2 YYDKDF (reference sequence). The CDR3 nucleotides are TGTGCCACCAGCAAACGACTAGCGCCAGACTACGAGCAGTACTTC. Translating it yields CATSKRLAPDYEQYF.

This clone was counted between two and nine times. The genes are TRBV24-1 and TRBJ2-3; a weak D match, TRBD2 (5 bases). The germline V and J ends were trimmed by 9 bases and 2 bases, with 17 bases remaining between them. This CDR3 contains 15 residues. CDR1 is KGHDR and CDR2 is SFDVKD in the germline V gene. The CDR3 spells CATLSVEGYTDTQYF. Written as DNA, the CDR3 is TGTGCCACCTTAAGCGTAGAGGGCTACACAGATACGCAGTATTTT.

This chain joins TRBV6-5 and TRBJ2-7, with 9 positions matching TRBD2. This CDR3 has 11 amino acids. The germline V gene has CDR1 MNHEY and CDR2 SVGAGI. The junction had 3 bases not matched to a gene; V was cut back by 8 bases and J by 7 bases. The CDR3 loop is CASGLAGEQYF. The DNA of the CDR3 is TGTGCCAGCGGGCTAGCGGGAGAGCAGTACTTC.

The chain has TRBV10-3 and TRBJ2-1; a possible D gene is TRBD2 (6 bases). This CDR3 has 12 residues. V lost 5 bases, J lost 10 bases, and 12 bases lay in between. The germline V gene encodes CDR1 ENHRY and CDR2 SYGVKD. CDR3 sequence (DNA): TGTGCCATCAGTCCCGCGGGAAGGGAGCAGTTCTTC. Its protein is CAISPAGREQFF.

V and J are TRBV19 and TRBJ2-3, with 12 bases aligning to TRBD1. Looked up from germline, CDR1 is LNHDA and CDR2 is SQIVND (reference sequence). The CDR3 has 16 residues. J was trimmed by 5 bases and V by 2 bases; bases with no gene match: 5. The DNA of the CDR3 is TGTGCCAGTAGTATACCGGGACAGGGGGCCGGAGATACGCAGTATTTT. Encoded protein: CASSIPGQGAGDTQYF.

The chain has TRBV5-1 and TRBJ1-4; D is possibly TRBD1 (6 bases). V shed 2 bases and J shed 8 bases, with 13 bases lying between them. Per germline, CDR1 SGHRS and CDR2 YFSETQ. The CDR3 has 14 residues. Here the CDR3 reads CASSFFGGEEKLFF. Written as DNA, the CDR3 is TGCGCCAGCAGCTTCTTTGGGGGCGAGGAAAAACTGTTTTTT.

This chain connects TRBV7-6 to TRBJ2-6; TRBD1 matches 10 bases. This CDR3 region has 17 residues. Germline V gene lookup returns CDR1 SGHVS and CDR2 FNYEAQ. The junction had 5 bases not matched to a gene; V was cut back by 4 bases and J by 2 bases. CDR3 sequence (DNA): TGTGCCAGCAGCTCAACCGGGACAGGGGCTGGGGCCAACGTCCTGACTTTC. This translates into CASSSTGTGAGANVLTF.

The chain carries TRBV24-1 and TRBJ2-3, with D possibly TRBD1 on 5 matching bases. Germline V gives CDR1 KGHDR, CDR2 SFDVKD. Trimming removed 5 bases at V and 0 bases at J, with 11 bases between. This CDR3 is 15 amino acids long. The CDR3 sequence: CATSVRQTSTDTQYF. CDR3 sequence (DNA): TGTGCCACCAGTGTTCGACAGACTAGCACAGATACGCAGTATTTT.

CDR3 nucleotide sequence: TGTGCCTGGACACGAGGGACCGGGGAGCTGTTTTTT. Its protein is CAWTRGTGELFF. This rearrangement joins TRBV30 to TRBJ2-2; maybe TRBD2 (5 bases). Germline CDR1 and CDR2: GTSNPN and SVGIG (reference sequence). V was shortened by 4 bases and J by 5 bases, with 8 bases between the two germline ends. The CDR3 length is 12 residues.

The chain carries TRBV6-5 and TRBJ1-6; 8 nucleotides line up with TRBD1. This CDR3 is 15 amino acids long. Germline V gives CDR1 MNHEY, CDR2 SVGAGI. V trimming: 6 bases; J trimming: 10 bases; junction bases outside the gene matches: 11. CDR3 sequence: CASRDRQGLGSPLHF. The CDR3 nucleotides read TGTGCCAGCAGAGACAGACAGGGGCTTGGGTCACCCCTCCACTTT.

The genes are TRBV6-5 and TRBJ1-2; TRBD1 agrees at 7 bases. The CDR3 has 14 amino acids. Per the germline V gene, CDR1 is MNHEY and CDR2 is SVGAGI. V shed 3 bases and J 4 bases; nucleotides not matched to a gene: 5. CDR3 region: CASSYAAGGYGYTF. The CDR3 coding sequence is TGTGCCAGCAGTTATGCGGCAGGGGGCTATGGCTACACCTTC.

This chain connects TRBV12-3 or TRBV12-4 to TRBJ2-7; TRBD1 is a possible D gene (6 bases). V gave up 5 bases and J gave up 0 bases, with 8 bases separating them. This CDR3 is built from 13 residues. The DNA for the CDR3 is TGTGCCAGCAGTGCGGACAGCTCCTACGAGCAGTACTTC. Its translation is CASSADSSYEQYF.

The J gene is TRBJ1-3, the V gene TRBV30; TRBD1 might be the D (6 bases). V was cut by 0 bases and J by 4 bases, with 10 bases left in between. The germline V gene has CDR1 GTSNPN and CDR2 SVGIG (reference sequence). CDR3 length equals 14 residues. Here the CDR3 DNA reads TGTGCCTGGAGTGTACAGGGTTCAGGAAACACCATATATTTT. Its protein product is CAWSVQGSGNTIYF.

The CDR3 here is CSVEDWTVSGNTIYF. CDR3 DNA sequence: TGCAGCGTTGAAGATTGGACTGTCTCTGGAAACACCATATATTTT. The V gene is TRBV29-1, the J gene TRBJ1-3; D is uncertain. V was pared by 0 bases and J by 0 bases, with 9 bases between. Per the germline V gene, CDR1 is SQVTM and CDR2 is ANQGSEA. The CDR3 runs to 15 residues.

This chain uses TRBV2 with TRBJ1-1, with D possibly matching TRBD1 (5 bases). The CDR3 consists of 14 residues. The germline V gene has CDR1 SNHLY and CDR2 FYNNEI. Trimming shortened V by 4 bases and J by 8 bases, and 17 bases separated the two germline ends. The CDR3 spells CASSGARDLREAFF. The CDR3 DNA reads TGTGCCAGCAGTGGGGCCAGGGATCTTCGGGAAGCTTTCTTT.

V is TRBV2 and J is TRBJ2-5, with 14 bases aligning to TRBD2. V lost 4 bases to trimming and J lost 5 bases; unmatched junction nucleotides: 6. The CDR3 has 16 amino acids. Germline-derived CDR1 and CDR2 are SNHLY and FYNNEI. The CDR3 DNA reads TGTGCCAGCAGTGGGCGACTAGCGGGAGGGAGGGAGACCCAGTACTTC. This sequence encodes CASSGRLAGGRETQYF.

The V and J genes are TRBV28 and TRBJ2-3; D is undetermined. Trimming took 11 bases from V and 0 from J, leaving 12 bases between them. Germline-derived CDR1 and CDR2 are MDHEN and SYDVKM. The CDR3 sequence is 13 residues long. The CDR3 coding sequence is TGTGCCTTACAGAGTTCTAGCACAGATACGCAGTATTTT. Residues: CALQSSSTDTQYF. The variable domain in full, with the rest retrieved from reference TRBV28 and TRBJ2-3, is DVKVTQSSRYLVKRTGEKVFLECVQDMDHENMFWYRQDPGLGLRLIYFSYDVKMKEKGDIPEGYSVSREKKERFSLILESASTNQTSMYLCALQSSSTDTQYFGPGTRLTVL.

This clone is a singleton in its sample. CDR3 bases: TGTGCCAGCAGTTCGACCGGGACAGGGGGCGTAAGGGATGAAAAACTGTTTTTT. This translates into CASSSTGTGGVRDEKLFF. This rearrangement joins TRBV28 to TRBJ1-4; 12 bases fit TRBD1. The CDR3 loop spans 18 amino acids. Trimming cost V 4 bases and J 6 bases; bases outside gene matches: 12. CDR1 and CDR2 from the germline V gene are MDHEN and SYDVKM.

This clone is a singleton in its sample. This CDR3 reads CASSLVQGARDEQFF. The CDR3, as DNA: TGCGCCAGCAGCTTGGTACAGGGGGCGCGCGATGAGCAGTTCTTC. V and J are TRBV5-1 and TRBJ2-1; TRBD1 matches 9 bases. The germline CDR1 and CDR2 sequences are SGHRS and YFSETQ. The CDR3 runs to 15 residues. V lost 0 bases and J lost 8; bases outside the gene matches: 6.

CDR3 in amino acids: CASGAVTEAFF. CDR3 DNA sequence: TGTGCCAGCGGGGCAGTCACTGAAGCTTTCTTT. The chain joins TRBV6-5 to TRBJ1-1; D is possibly TRBD1 (5 bases). Germline values: CDR1 MNHEY, CDR2 SVGAGI. The V end was cut by 8 bases, the J end by 4 bases, with 8 bases between. The CDR3 is 11 residues long.

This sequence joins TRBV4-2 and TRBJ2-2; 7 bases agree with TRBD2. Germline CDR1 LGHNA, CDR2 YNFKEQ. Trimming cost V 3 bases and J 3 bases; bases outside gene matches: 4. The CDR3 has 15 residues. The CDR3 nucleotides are TGTGCCAGCAGCCACGGCGGGGGAGACACCGGGGAGCTGTTTTTT. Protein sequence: CASSHGGGDTGELFF.

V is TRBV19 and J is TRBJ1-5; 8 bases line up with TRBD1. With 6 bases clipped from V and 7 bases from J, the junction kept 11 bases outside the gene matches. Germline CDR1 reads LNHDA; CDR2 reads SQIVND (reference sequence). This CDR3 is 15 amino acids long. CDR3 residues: CASRNRDRSDQPQHF. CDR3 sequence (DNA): TGTGCCAGTAGGAACCGGGACAGGAGTGACCAGCCCCAGCATTTT.

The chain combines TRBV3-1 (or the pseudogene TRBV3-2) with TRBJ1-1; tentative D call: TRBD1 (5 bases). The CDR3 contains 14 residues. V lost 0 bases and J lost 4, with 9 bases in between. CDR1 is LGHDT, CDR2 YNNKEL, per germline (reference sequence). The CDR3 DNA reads TGTGCCAGCAGCCAAGATCACCAGGGCACTGAAGCTTTCTTT. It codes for CASSQDHQGTEAFF.

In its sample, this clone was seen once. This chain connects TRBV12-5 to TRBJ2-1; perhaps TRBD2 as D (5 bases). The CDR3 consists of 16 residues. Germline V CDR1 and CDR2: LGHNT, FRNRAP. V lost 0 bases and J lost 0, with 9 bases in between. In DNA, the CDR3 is TGTGCTAGTGGTTTGGTACTAAGCGGCTCCTACAATGAGCAGTTCTTC. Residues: CASGLVLSGSYNEQFF.

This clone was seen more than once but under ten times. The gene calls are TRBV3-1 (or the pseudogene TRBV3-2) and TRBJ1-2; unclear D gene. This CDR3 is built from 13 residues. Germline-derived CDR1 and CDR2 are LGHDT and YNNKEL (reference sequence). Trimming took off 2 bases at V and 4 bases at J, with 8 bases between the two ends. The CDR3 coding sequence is TGTGCCAGCAGCCAAACGGCGGGCTATGGCTACACCTTC. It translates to CASSQTAGYGYTF.

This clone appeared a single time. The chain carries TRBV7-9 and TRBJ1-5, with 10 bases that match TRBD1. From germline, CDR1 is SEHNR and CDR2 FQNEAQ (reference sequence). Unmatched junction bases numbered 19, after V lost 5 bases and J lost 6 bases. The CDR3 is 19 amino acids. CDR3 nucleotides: TGTGCCAGCAGCCGGCACCGGGACAGGGGTTTGATCATGGGTCAGCCCCAGCATTTT. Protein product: CASSRHRDRGLIMGQPQHF.

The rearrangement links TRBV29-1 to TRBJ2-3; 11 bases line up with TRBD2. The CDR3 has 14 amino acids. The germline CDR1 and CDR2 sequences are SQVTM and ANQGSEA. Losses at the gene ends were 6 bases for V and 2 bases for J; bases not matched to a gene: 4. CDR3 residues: CSVVTSGATDTQYF. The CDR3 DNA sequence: TGCAGCGTCGTGACTAGCGGGGCCACAGATACGCAGTATTTT.

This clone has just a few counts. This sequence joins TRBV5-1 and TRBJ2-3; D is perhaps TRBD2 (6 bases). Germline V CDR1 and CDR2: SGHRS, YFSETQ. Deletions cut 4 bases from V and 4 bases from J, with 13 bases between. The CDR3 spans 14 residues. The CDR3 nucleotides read TGCGCCAGCAGCAACGGGGGAAATGCAGATACGCAGTATTTT. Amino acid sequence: CASSNGGNADTQYF.

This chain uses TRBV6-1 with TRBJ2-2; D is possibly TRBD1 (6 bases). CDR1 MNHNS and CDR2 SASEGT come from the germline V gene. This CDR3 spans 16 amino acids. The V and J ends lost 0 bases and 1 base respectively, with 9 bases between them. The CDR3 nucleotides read TGTGCCAGCAGTGAAGCTTTACAGGGGAACACCGGGGAGCTGTTTTTT. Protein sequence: CASSEALQGNTGELFF.